This TCR beta chain stems from a study of cytomegalovirus exposure and HLA in healthy donors. With 60 Vbeta and 13 Jbeta primers, the PCR was carried out. The repertoire was sequenced with immunoSEQ multiplex PCR; TCRdb's copy has only in-frame clones and lacks some. The sample holds about 93,000 clones; 55% to 70% are singletons and the top ten take over 5%. Germline V lookup: CDR1 LNHDA, CDR2 SQIVND (reference sequence). The length of the CDR3 is 13 residues. Trimming shortened V by 3 bases and J by 4 bases, and 10 bases separated the two germline ends. Sequencing was carried out using PBMCs. The sequence came from a boy younger than 18 in good health and CMV-seropositive. The chain uses TRBV19 and TRBJ2-7; D is possibly TRBD1 (6 bases). The CDR3 region is CASSMDSPYEQYF. The CDR3 DNA reads TGTGCCAGTAGTATGGACAGCCCGTACGAGCAGTACTTC.